The 10 T cell receptor beta chains given below trace back to one sample, sequenced in a study of cytomegalovirus exposure and HLA in healthy donors. The PCR was carried out with 60 Vbeta primers and 13 Jbeta primers. Some clones are missing from TCRdb's copy, which holds only in-frame ones; the method was immunoSEQ multiplex PCR. The sample has 95,000 to 150,000 clones, more than 65% seen once. Sequencing input: PBMCs. These receptors were taken from a human donor in good health.

This clone showed up just a few times. This sequence joins TRBV7-9 and TRBJ1-1; D gene uncertain. The CDR3 is 14 residues long. Looked up from germline, CDR1 is SEHNR and CDR2 is FQNEAQ (reference sequence). Trimming removed 3 bases at V and 0 bases at J, with 8 bases between. The CDR3 here is CASSLSVLNTEAFF. The CDR3 region has the DNA TGTGCCAGCAGCTTGAGCGTCCTGAACACTGAAGCTTTCTTT.

V is TRBV5-1 and J is TRBJ2-1; the match to TRBD1 covers 11 bases. Germline V gives CDR1 SGHRS, CDR2 YFSETQ. The J segment lost 7 bases and the V segment lost 5 bases, leaving 2 bases of the junction unmatched. This CDR3 is built from 13 residues. Written as DNA, the CDR3 is TGCGCCAGCAGGGGGACAGGGGGTAATGAGCAGTTCTTC. It translates to CASRGTGGNEQFF.

The genes are TRBV10-1 and TRBJ2-3; 11 bases line up with TRBD2. The J segment lost 3 bases and the V segment lost 6 bases, leaving 5 bases of the junction unmatched. Germline V lookup: CDR1 WNHNN, CDR2 SYGVQD (reference sequence). CDR3 length: 15 amino acids. CDR3 sequence reads: CASSRLAGRTDTQYF. The CDR3 DNA reads as TGCGCCAGCAGCCGACTAGCGGGACGGACAGATACGCAGTATTTT.

V is TRBV19 and J is TRBJ1-1; D call uncertain. This CDR3 has 12 amino acids. Between the trimmed V and J ends, which lost 6 bases and 1 base, there was a span of 6 bases. Per the germline V gene, CDR1 is LNHDA and CDR2 is SQIVND (reference sequence). The CDR3 loop reads CASRAGNTEAFF. Here the CDR3 DNA reads TGTGCCAGTAGGGCAGGGAACACTGAAGCTTTCTTT.

The chain recombines TRBV19 with TRBJ2-7, with TRBD2 matching 13 bases. Germline CDR1 LNHDA, CDR2 SQIVND (reference sequence). Unmatched junction bases numbered 14, after V lost 5 bases and J lost 1 base. CDR3 length: 19 amino acids. The CDR3 DNA sequence: TGTGCCAGTAGTCCCCGGACGGAGGGACTAGCGGGACTTTCCTACGAGCAGTACTTC. Its protein is CASSPRTEGLAGLSYEQYF.

The chain carries TRBV4-2 and TRBJ1-5, with D perhaps matching TRBD1 (6 bases). Trimming took off 1 base at V and 0 bases at J, with 10 bases between the two ends. The CDR3 consists of 16 residues. Germline V CDR1 and CDR2: LGHNA, YNFKEQ. The CDR3 loop reads CASSQAVRGSNQPQHF. The CDR3 DNA reads as TGTGCCAGCAGCCAAGCGGTCAGGGGTAGCAATCAGCCCCAGCATTTT.

The chain combines TRBV2 with TRBJ2-7; 9 bases map to TRBD1. The germline V gene encodes CDR1 SNHLY and CDR2 FYNNEI. The CDR3 contains 17 residues. Trimming removed 8 bases from V and 6 bases from J; junction bases left unmatched: 20. The CDR3 protein is CASERRENRDRDLEQYF. DNA of the CDR3: TGTGCCAGCGAAAGGAGAGAAAACCGGGACAGGGATCTCGAGCAGTACTTC.

There are a few counts of this clone. The V and J genes are TRBV5-1 and TRBJ2-2; TRBD1 matches at 11 bases. The CDR3 runs to 16 residues. Germline V gene data show CDR1 as SGHRS and CDR2 as YFSETQ. V lost 7 bases, J lost 4 bases, and 9 bases stayed unmatched. The CDR3 here is CASGYTGTGGTGELFF. Written as DNA, the CDR3 is TGCGCCAGCGGATATACGGGGACAGGGGGCACCGGGGAGCTGTTTTTT.

The V and J genes are TRBV2 and TRBJ2-6, with TRBD1 matching 7 bases. CDR3 length: 16 amino acids. V gave up 6 bases and J gave up 5 bases; unmatched junction bases: 10. Germline V lookup: CDR1 SNHLY, CDR2 FYNNEI. CDR3 in amino acids: CASRETGPLRANVLTF. The CDR3 nucleotides read TGTGCCAGCAGGGAGACAGGGCCTCTGAGGGCCAACGTCCTGACTTTC.

V usage is TRBV19 and J usage is TRBJ1-5, with D maybe TRBD1 (5 bases). This CDR3 contains 14 residues. Germline values: CDR1 LNHDA, CDR2 SQIVND (reference sequence). V was clipped by 8 bases and J by 9 bases, with 20 bases between them. The CDR3 loop reads CASENRGVSPPQHF. Written as DNA, the CDR3 is TGTGCCAGTGAAAACCGGGGGGTATCCCCGCCCCAGCATTTT.